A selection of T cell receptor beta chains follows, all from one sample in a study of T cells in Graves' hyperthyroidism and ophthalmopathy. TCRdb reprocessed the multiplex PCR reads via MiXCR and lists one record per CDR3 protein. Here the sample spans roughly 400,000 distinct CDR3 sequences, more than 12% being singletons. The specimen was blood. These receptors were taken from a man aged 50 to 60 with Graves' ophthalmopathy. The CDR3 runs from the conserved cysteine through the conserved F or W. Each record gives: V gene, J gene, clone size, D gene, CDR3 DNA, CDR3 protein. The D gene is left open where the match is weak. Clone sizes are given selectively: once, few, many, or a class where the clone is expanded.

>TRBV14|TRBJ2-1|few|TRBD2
TGTGCCAGCGGCCAACCCGGGACTACCTACAATGAGCAGTTCTTC
CASGQPGTTYNEQFF
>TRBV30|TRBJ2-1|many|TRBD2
TGTGCCTGGAGGGAGGGACTAGCGGGAGGGTATGAGCAGTTCTTC
CAWREGLAGGYEQFF
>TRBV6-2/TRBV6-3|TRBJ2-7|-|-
TGTGCCAGCAGTACAGGGAACTCCTACGAGCAGTACTTC
CASSTGNSYEQYF
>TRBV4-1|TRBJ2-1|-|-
TGCGCCAGCAGCCAAGACAGGGTCGAGGAGCAGTTCTTC
CASSQDRVEEQFF
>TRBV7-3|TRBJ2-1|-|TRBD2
TGTGCCAGCAGCCCGCGGGGGGGGCGGGGGACTATAAGCAATGAGCAGTTCTTC
CASSPRGGRGTISNEQFF
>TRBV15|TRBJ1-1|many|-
TGTGCCACCAGCAGAGAAGGGTTTGGCACTGAAGCTTTCTTT
CATSREGFGTEAFF
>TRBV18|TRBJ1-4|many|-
TGTGCCAGCTCACCAGCGGGAAAGTCAACTAATGAAAAACTGTTTTTT
CASSPAGKSTNEKLFF
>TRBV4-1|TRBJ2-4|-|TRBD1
TGCGCCAGCAGCCAATCCGGAGGGACAGGTGGAGGATACATTCAGTACTTC
CASSQSGGTGGGYIQYF
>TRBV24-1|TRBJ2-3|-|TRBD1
TGTGCCACCAGTGGCGGTTCGGGTCAGGGGGCCTCCACAGATACGCAGTATTTT
CATSGGSGQGASTDTQYF
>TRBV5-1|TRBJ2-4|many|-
TGCGCCAGCAGCTTGGATGCGGTAGCCAAAAACATTCAGTACTTC
CASSLDAVAKNIQYF
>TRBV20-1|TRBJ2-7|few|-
TGCAGTGCCAGCCGGGGTAGCGGCACCTACGAGCAGTACTTC
CSASRGSGTYEQYF
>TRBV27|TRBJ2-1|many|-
TGTGCCAGCAGTCCATCCCTGGTTCCAGCGCAAGAGCAGTTCTTC
CASSPSLVPAQEQFF
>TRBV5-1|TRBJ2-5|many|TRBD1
TGCGCCAGCAGCTTGGCTTGGACAGGGTTAACGGAGACCCAGTACTTC
CASSLAWTGLTETQYF
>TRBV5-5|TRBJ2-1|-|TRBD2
TGTGCCAGCAGCTTAGATGGACTAGTGGAGAGGGCCTACAATGAGCAGTTCTTC
CASSLDGLVERAYNEQFF
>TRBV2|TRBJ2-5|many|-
TGTGCCAGCAGATTCGGGGGAGAGACCCAGTACTTC
CASRFGGETQYF
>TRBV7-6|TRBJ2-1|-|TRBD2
TGTGCCAGCAGCTTAGCCGGGACTAGCGCGATTAATGAGCAGTTCTTC
CASSLAGTSAINEQFF
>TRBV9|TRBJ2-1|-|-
TGTGCCAGCAGCGTAGAGGGCGGGAACCGGGAGCAGTTCTTC
CASSVEGGNREQFF
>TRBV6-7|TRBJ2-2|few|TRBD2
TGTGCCAGCAGCTTACAGCGGGAGAGAAACACCGGGGAGCTGTTTTTT
CASSLQRERNTGELFF
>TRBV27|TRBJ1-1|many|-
TGTGTCAGCAGTTTCGGATCAGGGATTGAGGCTTTCTTT
CVSSFGSGIEAFF
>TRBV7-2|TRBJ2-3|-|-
TGTGCCAGCAGCTCATGGACCTCAGCCACAGATACGCAGTATTTT
CASSSWTSATDTQYF
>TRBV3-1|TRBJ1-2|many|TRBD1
TGTGCCAGCAGCCATACGGGACAGGGGGGCTACACCTTC
CASSHTGQGGYTF
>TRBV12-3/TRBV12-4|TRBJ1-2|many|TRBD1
TGTGCCAGCAGTTTGGGGCAGGGGGCAATCTATGGCTACACCTTC
CASSLGQGAIYGYTF
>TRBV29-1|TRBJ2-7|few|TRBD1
TGCAGCGGGGACAGGGGTTCCTACGAGCAGTACTTC
CSGDRGSYEQYF
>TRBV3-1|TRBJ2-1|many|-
TGTGCCAGCAGCCGTGCGCGAAGCAGCTACAATGAGCAGTTCTTC
CASSRARSSYNEQFF
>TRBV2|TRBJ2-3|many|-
TGTGCCAGCAGGGACGACTGGGGTTCATTCGATACGCAGTATTTT
CASRDDWGSFDTQYF
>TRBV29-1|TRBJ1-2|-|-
TGCAGCGTTGGAAGGAACTATGGCTACACCTTC
CSVGRNYGYTF
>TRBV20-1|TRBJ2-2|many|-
TGCAGTGCTAGAGATCGGAAGCGGGCTGCGAACACCGGGGAGCTGTTTTTT
CSARDRKRAANTGELFF
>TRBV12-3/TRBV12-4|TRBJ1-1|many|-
TGTGCCAGCAGTCCCCCCGCGGGGAACACTGAAGCTTTCTTT
CASSPPAGNTEAFF
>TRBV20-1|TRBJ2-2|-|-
TGCAGTCCCTTGGGGCGGTTCTCAAACACCGGGGAGCTGTTTTTT
CSPLGRFSNTGELFF
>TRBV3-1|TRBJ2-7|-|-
TGTGCCAGCAGCCAAACTGGGGCGGGGGAGCAGTACTTC
CASSQTGAGEQYF
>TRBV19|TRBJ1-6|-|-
TGTGCCAGTAGGACCTCCTCAGGGGCAGGGGATTCACCCCTCCACTTT
CASRTSSGAGDSPLHF
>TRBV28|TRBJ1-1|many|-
TGTGCCAGCAGCCCCGGACCCCGGGTGGGTGAAGCTTTCTTT
CASSPGPRVGEAFF
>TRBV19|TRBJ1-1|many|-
TGTGCCAGTAGTACAAGGACGAACACTGAAGCTTTCTTT
CASSTRTNTEAFF
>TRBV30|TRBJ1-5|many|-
TGTGCCTGGAGTGTCCAGGGCTACAAGCAGCCCCAGCATTTT
CAWSVQGYKQPQHF
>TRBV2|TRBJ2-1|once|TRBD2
TGTGCCAGCAGTGTTATGGGGACTAGCGGGAACCGCTACAATGAGCAGTTCTTC
CASSVMGTSGNRYNEQFF
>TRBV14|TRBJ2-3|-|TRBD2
TGTGCCAGCAGCCAAGATCTGCTAGCGGGAGTAAATACGCAGTATTTT
CASSQDLLAGVNTQYF
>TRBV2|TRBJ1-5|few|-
TGTGCCAGCAGTGAGGACAGTTACAATCAGCCCCAGCATTTT
CASSEDSYNQPQHF
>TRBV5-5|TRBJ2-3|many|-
TGTGCCAGCAGCTTGGATCGCCCTGGCCTGGGCACAGATACGCAGTATTTT
CASSLDRPGLGTDTQYF
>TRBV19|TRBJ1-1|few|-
TGTGCCAGTAGTATACGGGGGACCGCGAACACTGAAGCTTTCTTT
CASSIRGTANTEAFF
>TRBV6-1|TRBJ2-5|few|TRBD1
TGTGCCAGCAAATCAGGGGGCGCCGAGACCCAGTACTTC
CASKSGGAETQYF
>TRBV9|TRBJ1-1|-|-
TGTGCCAGCAGCCCCACCCCACAGATTACTCAATACGCTCCTGAAGCTTTCTTT
CASSPTPQITQYAPEAFF
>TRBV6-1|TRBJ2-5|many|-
TGTGCCAGCAGTCCCGCTTGGGGGAGGGGGCAAGAGACCCAGTACTTC
CASSPAWGRGQETQYF
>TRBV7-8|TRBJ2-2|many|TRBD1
TGTGCCAGCAACCAAAATCTGGGACAGGGGACCAGGTCCACCGGGGAGCTGTTTTTT
CASNQNLGQGTRSTGELFF
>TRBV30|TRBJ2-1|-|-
TGTGCCTGGATCCGGACCCCCGTGTACAATGAGCAGTTCTTC
CAWIRTPVYNEQFF
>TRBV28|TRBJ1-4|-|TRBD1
TGTGCCAACAGTTTCTTGGGAGGGACAGACAGTGAAAAACTGTTTTTT
CANSFLGGTDSEKLFF
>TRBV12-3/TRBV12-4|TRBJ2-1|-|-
TGTGCCAGCAGTGCTGCGCCGGGTCTAGCGAGTTACAATGAGCAGTTCTTC
CASSAAPGLASYNEQFF
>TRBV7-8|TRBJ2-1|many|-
TGTGCCAGCAGCTTCTCTTCTTCTGGCTACAATGAGCAGTTCTTC
CASSFSSSGYNEQFF
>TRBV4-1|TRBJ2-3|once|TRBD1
TGCGCCAGCAGCCGGGGACAGGGGGCAAGAGATACGCAGTATTTT
CASSRGQGARDTQYF
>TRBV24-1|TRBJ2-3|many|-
TGTGCCACCAGCAAGGGGGCTAGCGGACGCACAGATACGCAGTATTTT
CATSKGASGRTDTQYF
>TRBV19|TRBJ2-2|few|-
TGTGCCACGAAGGGGGACTGGGACACCGGGGAGCTGTTTTTT
CATKGDWDTGELFF
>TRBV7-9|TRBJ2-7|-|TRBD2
TGTGCCAGCAGCCCGCAGGGACTAGCGGCCTACGGGCAGTACTTC
CASSPQGLAAYGQYF